The present T cell receptor (beta chain) was sequenced within a study of blood T cell repertoires in COVID-19. Study-level background: PBMCs, B-cell-depleted T cells, or T cells were the source of the cDNA or gDNA that made up the material.

V dropped 2 bases and J dropped 4 bases, with 14 bases sitting between them. Germline values: CDR1 MNHEY, CDR2 SVGAGI. This CDR3 region has 15 residues. In the study's own analysis: Reference gene primers were amplified, and this amplification served to estimate nucleated cell counts. The method was immunoSEQ multiplex PCR; TCRdb's version includes in-frame clones alone and lacks a portion of them. V, J and clone size are those of that table, while D and trimming were read from the DNA. The sample shows about 100,000 clones, over 75% of them seen only once. Sequenced input: peripheral blood. V is TRBV6-5 and J is TRBJ1-2; possible D gene TRBD1, 6 bases. The clonotype comes from a woman of 80 years or more with acute or convalescent COVID-19. The CDR3, as DNA: TGTGCCAGCAGTTACCACAGGGACCCTGGCTATGGCTACACCTTC. Its translation: CASSYHRDPGYGYTF.